A selection of T cell receptor beta chains follows, all from one sample in a study of blood T cell repertoires in COVID-19. The repertoire was sequenced with immunoSEQ multiplex PCR; TCRdb's copy has only in-frame clones and lacks some. The data contain approximately 180,000 clones, nearly 90% of them singletons. Sample: peripheral blood. All receptors derive from a man aged 55 to 70 with active or convalescent COVID-19. Both conserved end residues are part of each CDR3. The order of the fields is clone size, J gene, D gene, V gene, CDR3 DNA, CDR3 protein. D genes are given only for firm matches. The size of a clone is reported for some rows only, either as once, few or many, or as a class for expanded clones.

>-|TRBJ2-1|-|TRBV7-8
TGTGCCAGCAGCTTAGGCAGGTACAATGAGCAGTTCTTC
CASSLGRYNEQFF
>few|TRBJ1-1|-|TRBV2
TGTGCCAGCAGTGAAGCTGGCAGGGGGAACACTGAAGCTTTCTTT
CASSEAGRGNTEAFF
>-|TRBJ2-3|TRBD2|TRBV27
TGTGCCAGCAGTTTAAGCGGGGGGGATAGCACAGATACGCAGTATTTT
CASSLSGGDSTDTQYF
>-|TRBJ1-1|-|TRBV3-1/TRBV3-2
TGTGCCAGCAGCCAAGATCCCCGAGACACTGAAGCTTTCTTT
CASSQDPRDTEAFF
>-|TRBJ2-1|TRBD2|TRBV5-1
TGCGCCAGCAGCTCGGGCCTACTAGCGGGGGGGCCTAAAGAGCAGTTCTTC
CASSSGLLAGGPKEQFF
>-|TRBJ2-5|TRBD2|TRBV3-1/TRBV3-2
TGTGCCAGCAGCCAAGGTGGGCTAGCGGGGGGCCAAGAGACCCAGTACTTC
CASSQGGLAGGQETQYF
>-|TRBJ2-1|-|TRBV7-9
TGTGCCGTACGCGGTGTTGAGCAGTTCTTC
CAVRGVEQFF
>once|TRBJ2-7|-|TRBV5-4
TGTGCCAGCAGCTTGGCCGGGATTACCTACGAGCAGTACTTC
CASSLAGITYEQYF
>-|TRBJ2-3|-|TRBV5-1
TGCGCCAGCAGCTTGGAGCAGGTCCCAGATACGCAGTATTTT
CASSLEQVPDTQYF
>-|TRBJ2-3|-|TRBV3-1/TRBV3-2
TGTGCCAGCAGCCAAGAGGTAGGACAGCGCACAGATACGCAGTATTTT
CASSQEVGQRTDTQYF
>-|TRBJ1-1|-|TRBV30
TGTGCCTGGAGCCCCGGGGCTGAAGCTTTCTTT
CAWSPGAEAFF
>-|TRBJ2-3|TRBD1|TRBV29-1
TGCAGCGGAAACACAGGGGGCAGGACAGATACGCAGTATTTT
CSGNTGGRTDTQYF
>-|TRBJ2-3|-|TRBV12-3/TRBV12-4
TGTGCCAGCAGTGAGAGCACAGATACGCAGTATTTT
CASSESTDTQYF
>few|TRBJ2-3|TRBD2|TRBV9
TGTGCCAGCAGCGTAGTGGCGGGGGGTGCAGATACGCAGTATTTT
CASSVVAGGADTQYF
>-|TRBJ2-7|TRBD2|TRBV24-1
TGTGCCACCAGTGACCGGACTAGCGGGGGGTCCGGAGAGCAGTACTTC
CATSDRTSGGSGEQYF
>-|TRBJ1-1|-|TRBV19
TGTGCCAGTAGTATAAGACCCGGGGGAGACACTGAAGCTTTCTTT
CASSIRPGGDTEAFF
>-|TRBJ2-7|-|TRBV18
TGTGCCAGCTCAGCGAGGTGGGGGGACTCTGGCGAGCAGTACTTC
CASSARWGDSGEQYF
>-|TRBJ1-5|-|TRBV20-1
TGCAGTGCTAGTATTGAGGCCAGCAATCAGCCCCAGCATTTT
CSASIEASNQPQHF
>few|TRBJ2-3|TRBD2|TRBV5-1
TGCGCCAGCAATCTCGGACTAGGGGATACGCAGTATTTT
CASNLGLGDTQYF
>-|TRBJ1-1|-|TRBV7-2
TGTGCCAGCAGCATAGATCGGTGGAACACTGAAGCTTTCTTT
CASSIDRWNTEAFF
>-|TRBJ1-2|TRBD1|TRBV19
TGTGCCAGTAGTAAGGACGACAGGGCGGGCTATGGCTACACCTTC
CASSKDDRAGYGYTF
>-|TRBJ1-5|-|TRBV7-9
TGTGCCAGCAGCTTGCGGGGTCAGCCCCAGCATTTT
CASSLRGQPQHF
>-|TRBJ1-6|TRBD1|TRBV4-1
TGCGCCAGCAGCCAGGACAGGGGGGGAAATTCACCCCTCCACTTT
CASSQDRGGNSPLHF
>-|TRBJ2-6|-|TRBV3-1/TRBV3-2
TGTGCCAGCAGCCGGGGGGACTCGACCTCTGGGGCCAACGTCCTGACTTTC
CASSRGDSTSGANVLTF
>-|TRBJ1-5|-|TRBV27
TGTGCCAGCAGTTTATTCTTTGCTTCGGGTCAGCCCCAGCATTTT
CASSLFFASGQPQHF
>-|TRBJ1-2|-|TRBV7-9
TGTGCCAGCAGCTTAAGCAGGGGTAACTATGGCTACACCTTC
CASSLSRGNYGYTF
>once|TRBJ2-4|TRBD1|TRBV7-9
TGTGCCAGCAGCCCCGGTAAGGGGGCGCATAAAAACATTCAGTACTTC
CASSPGKGAHKNIQYF
>-|TRBJ2-1|-|TRBV24-1
TGTGCCACCAGTGACCCCAAGGTGCAGGATCCCCCATTCTTC
CATSDPKVQDPPFF
>-|TRBJ2-5|TRBD2|TRBV7-2
TGTGCCAGCAGCCTCAACGGGGGTAGCGGGGGGAAAGAGACCCAGTACTTC
CASSLNGGSGGKETQYF
>-|TRBJ1-6|-|TRBV7-8
TGTGCCAGCAGCGGACAGAGAGTAAGCTCCTATAATTCACCCCTCCACTTT
CASSGQRVSSYNSPLHF
>-|TRBJ1-2|-|TRBV6-5
TGTGCCAGCAGGGAGGGACCGATATCTAACTATGGCTACACCTTC
CASREGPISNYGYTF
>many|TRBJ2-3|-|TRBV4-2
TGTGCCAGCAGCCAAGATGGCCAGCGGAGCACAGATACGCAGTATTTT
CASSQDGQRSTDTQYF
>few|TRBJ2-1|-|TRBV2
TGTGCCAGCAGAATTGGGACTGACTACAATGAGCAGTTCTTC
CASRIGTDYNEQFF
>-|TRBJ1-2|TRBD1|TRBV12-3/TRBV12-4
TGTGCCAGCAGTTTGAGCAGGGGGCATGGCTACACCTTC
CASSLSRGHGYTF
>-|TRBJ2-3|TRBD2|TRBV6-1
TGTGCCAGCAGTGTCCGTCGAGGGACTAGCGGGGGAAGTGTAGATACGCAGTATTTT
CASSVRRGTSGGSVDTQYF
>-|TRBJ2-3|TRBD2|TRBV19
TGTGCCAGTAGTATAGATCCCCGGGGTAGCGGGGTAGCAGATACGCAGTATTTT
CASSIDPRGSGVADTQYF
>-|TRBJ2-1|-|TRBV5-1
TGCGCCAGCAGACAGTCCTACAATGAGCAGTTCTTC
CASRQSYNEQFF
>-|TRBJ1-2|TRBD1|TRBV5-1
TGCGCCAGCAGCTTGGATGGACAGGGGGTGAACGGTGGCTACACCTTC
CASSLDGQGVNGGYTF
>few|TRBJ2-2|TRBD1|TRBV11-3
TGTGCCAGCAGCCTACAGGGGCGGGAGCTGTTTTTT
CASSLQGRELFF
>-|TRBJ1-5|TRBD1|TRBV2
TGTGCCAGCAGTGGGACAGGGGGCGATCAGCCCCAGCATTTT
CASSGTGGDQPQHF
>-|TRBJ2-3|TRBD1|TRBV7-3
TGTGCCAGCACAACAGGGGGGAGCACAGATACGCAGTATTTT
CASTTGGSTDTQYF
>-|TRBJ2-2|TRBD1|TRBV9
TGTGCCAGCAGCACTCAGACAGGGAGAGGGGAGCTGTTTTTT
CASSTQTGRGELFF
>-|TRBJ2-1|TRBD2|TRBV2
TGTGCCAGCAACCTAGGACTAGCGGTATACAATGAGCAGTTCTTC
CASNLGLAVYNEQFF
>-|TRBJ2-3|-|TRBV12-5
TGTGCTAGTGGTTGGAGGGGCACAGATACGCAGTATTTT
CASGWRGTDTQYF
>-|TRBJ1-5|TRBD1|TRBV19
TGTGCCAGTAGTAATCAGGGGGCCGGCAATCAGCCCCAGCATTTT
CASSNQGAGNQPQHF
>few|TRBJ2-1|-|TRBV5-5
TGTGCCAGCACCCTACCAGGGGTACTCTCCTACAATGAGCAGTTCTTC
CASTLPGVLSYNEQFF
>-|TRBJ1-6|-|TRBV11-2
TGTGCCAGCAGCGGTCTGACGGTGACTGGGTCACCCCTCCACTTT
CASSGLTVTGSPLHF
>-|TRBJ2-7|TRBD2|TRBV4-1
TGCGCCAGCAGCCAAGTGGTCCGCCGGAGGGAGGGGAAGTCCTACGAGCAGTACTTC
CASSQVVRRREGKSYEQYF
>-|TRBJ1-5|-|TRBV6-5
TGTGCCAGCAGGCTACAGAGCAATCAGCCCCAGCATTTT
CASRLQSNQPQHF
>-|TRBJ2-2|-|TRBV6-5
TGTGCCAGCAGTCCAGATCCCCTAGGTGGGGAGCTGTTTTTT
CASSPDPLGGELFF
>-|TRBJ2-2|TRBD1|TRBV7-3
TGTGCCAGCAGCTTTGGACAGGGAGGAGGGGAGCTGTTTTTT
CASSFGQGGGELFF
>-|TRBJ1-1|-|TRBV9
TGTGCCAGCAGCCCCCGGACAGTGAAGACTGAAGCTTTCTTT
CASSPRTVKTEAFF
>once|TRBJ2-3|-|TRBV18
TGTGCCAGCTCACCCGGACTAACAGATACGCAGTATTTT
CASSPGLTDTQYF
>-|TRBJ1-1|TRBD1|TRBV18
TGTGCCAGCTCATCCTCGGGGACAGGGTTTGAAGCTTTCTTT
CASSSSGTGFEAFF
>few|TRBJ2-1|-|TRBV2
TGTGCCAGCGTCGACCTTAGCGCAGACTCTTACAATGAGCAGTTCTTC
CASVDLSADSYNEQFF
>-|TRBJ2-1|-|TRBV5-6
TGTGCCAGCAGCTTGGTGGCTGACTACAATGAGCAGTTCTTC
CASSLVADYNEQFF
>-|TRBJ2-1|TRBD2|TRBV3-1/TRBV3-2
TGTGCCAGCAGCCAAGAGTGGCGGGGGGGATACAATGAGCAGTTCTTC
CASSQEWRGGYNEQFF
>-|TRBJ1-3|-|TRBV11-2
TGTGCCAGCAGCTTAGCTGGACCCACGGGGGGAAACACCATATATTTT
CASSLAGPTGGNTIYF
>-|TRBJ2-1|-|TRBV12-2
TGTGCAAGTCGCTCCTTAGTATTTGGTGCTAGAAATGAGCAGTTCTTC
CASRSLVFGARNEQFF
>-|TRBJ2-5|-|TRBV9
TGTGCCAGCAGCGCCACCGGGCGGGTGGGGGAGACCCAGTACTTC
CASSATGRVGETQYF